Each of the 28 T cell receptor beta chains below was sequenced from the same sample in a study of OX40 agonist ivuxolimab in advanced cancers. Assay: immunoSEQ multiplex PCR; the TCRdb copy retains only in-frame clones and omits some. The sample has 35,000 to 45,000 clones, 86% seen once. The input for sequencing was CD4+ or CD8+ T cells sorted from blood, taken in a trial of the OX40 agonist ivuxolimab. The receptors shown here come from an adult with an advanced solid tumor such as melanoma, head and neck, liver or kidney cancer.

The rearrangement links TRBV28 to TRBJ1-2; no firm D call. This CDR3 is built from 12 residues. CDR1 MDHEN and CDR2 SYDVKM come from the germline V gene. Between the trimmed V and J ends, which lost 2 bases and 8 bases, there was a span of 9 bases. The DNA for the CDR3 is TGTGCCAGCAGTTTAGGCGGCGGGGGCTACACCTTC. It codes for CASSLGGGGYTF.

The V call is TRBV4-3, the J call TRBJ1-4, with no clear D. The CDR3 extends over 12 amino acids. Germline V gene lookup returns CDR1 LGHNA and CDR2 YSLEER. The V end lost 0 bases, the J end lost 15 bases, and 11 bases lay between the germline ends. The CDR3 sequence is CASSQDLRVVFF. In nucleotides, the CDR3 is TGCGCCAGCAGCCAAGATCTGAGAGTGGTGTTTTTT.

In this sample, this clone turned up once. The chain links TRBV27 to TRBJ1-1; D gene unclear. The ends were cut back, 4 bases at V and 1 base at J, with 13 bases in the middle. The CDR3 has 15 residues. Germline V gene sequence: CDR1 MNHEY, CDR2 SMNVEV (reference sequence). CDR3 DNA: TGTGCCAGCAGTTACCCCACTTCCCAGAACACTGAAGCTTTCTTT. Protein: CASSYPTSQNTEAFF.

This chain links TRBV9 with TRBJ1-2, with a possible D match to TRBD1 (5 bases). Germline V gene lookup returns CDR1 SGDLS and CDR2 YYNGEE. CDR3 length: 18 residues. V lost 3 bases to trimming and J lost 4 bases, with 25 bases between them. DNA for the CDR3: TGTGCCAGCAGCGGAGCCGGGACTCGCGGCACGGCTACCTATGGCTACACCTTC. Protein product: CASSGAGTRGTATYGYTF.

The chain joins TRBV11-2 to TRBJ2-7, with D unresolved. Germline-derived CDR1 and CDR2 are SGHAT and FQNNGV. CDR3 length: 12 residues. Trimming removed 5 bases at V and 0 bases at J, with 5 bases between. The CDR3 DNA follows: TGTGCCAGCAGCCATAGCTCCTACGAGCAGTACTTC. As protein: CASSHSSYEQYF.

The V and J genes are TRBV14 and TRBJ2-1, with TRBD1 matching over 9 bases. J lost 9 bases, V lost 3 bases, and 12 bases had no gene match. The germline V gene has CDR1 SGHDN and CDR2 FVKESK. The CDR3 loop spans 16 amino acids. In DNA form, the CDR3 reads TGTGCCAGCAGCCAGGCGGTAGGACAGGGGCTCCTTGAGCAGTTCTTC. Its translation: CASSQAVGQGLLEQFF.

The V call is TRBV27, the J call TRBJ1-5; D uncertain. Per germline, CDR1 MNHEY and CDR2 SMNVEV (reference sequence). This CDR3 spans 14 amino acids. Trimming cost V 6 bases and J 3 bases, with 12 bases left between them. The CDR3 bases are TGTGCCAGCAGCCACGGGCGCGTCAATCAGCCCCAGCATTTT. Translation: CASSHGRVNQPQHF.

CDR3 amino acids: CASSAHPAGTEYGYTF. CDR3 DNA sequence: TGTGCCAGCAGCGCCCACCCAGCCGGGACAGAGTATGGCTACACCTTC. The chain links TRBV9 to TRBJ1-2, with 7 positions matching TRBD1. This CDR3 contains 16 residues. With 3 bases clipped from V and 5 bases from J, the junction kept 13 bases outside the gene matches. Germline V CDR1 and CDR2: SGDLS, YYNGEE.

V gene TRBV7-6 combines with J gene TRBJ2-5; no definite D call. The J call is doubtful: the DNA matches TRBJ2-7 better. The length of the CDR3 is 13 residues. The germline V gene has CDR1 SGHVS and CDR2 FNYEAQ. CDR3 bases: TGTGCCAGCTCCCCGCCAGCGTCCTACGAGCAGTACTTC. Amino acids: CASSPPASYEQYF.

The chain couples TRBV4-3 to TRBJ2-6, with unresolved D. V was cut by 1 base and J by 0 bases, with 16 bases left in between. Germline V gene sequence: CDR1 LGHNA, CDR2 YSLEER. The CDR3 is 19 amino acids. CDR3 sequence (DNA): TGCGCCAGCAGCCAAGTTTGGGTCAGTTCAGACTCTGGGGCCAACGTCCTGACTTTC. Encoded protein: CASSQVWVSSDSGANVLTF.

The chain joins TRBV5-4 to TRBJ2-2, with 8 positions matching TRBD1. The CDR3 spans 15 residues. V trimming: 1 base; J trimming: 5 bases; junction bases outside the gene matches: 4. Germline assignment: CDR1 SGHNT and CDR2 YYREEE (reference sequence). DNA for the CDR3: TGTGCCAGCAGCTTGACGACAGGGGTTACCGGGGAGCTGTTTTTT. Its protein is CASSLTTGVTGELFF.

The CDR3 protein is CASSLAWEWEQYF. The CDR3, as DNA: TGTGCCAGCAGCTTAGCATGGGAGTGGGAGCAGTACTTC. The J gene is TRBJ2-7, the V gene TRBV7-8, with TRBD2 as a possible D gene (5 bases). The V end was cut by 0 bases, the J end by 7 bases, with 10 bases between. Germline loops: CDR1 SGHVS, CDR2 FQNEAQ. This CDR3 region has 13 residues.

This clone was picked up one time. V and J are TRBV6-5 and TRBJ2-7; perhaps TRBD1 as D (5 bases). The CDR3 is 12 amino acids. The germline V and J ends were trimmed by 6 bases and 3 bases, with 9 bases remaining between them. The germline CDR1 and CDR2 sequences are MNHEY and SVGAGI. The CDR3 spells CASRATDYEQYF. The CDR3 nucleotides read TGTGCCAGCAGGGCGACAGACTACGAGCAGTACTTC.

J is TRBJ1-2 and V is TRBV6-5; weak D call: TRBD1 (5 bases). Trimming took off 6 bases at V and 5 bases at J, with 16 bases between the two ends. The CDR3 covers 14 residues. The germline V gene encodes CDR1 MNHEY and CDR2 SVGAGI. The CDR3 DNA reads as TGTGCCAGCAGCTCGGGACCTTTAGCATATGGCTACACCTTC. Translation gives CASSSGPLAYGYTF.

This clone is labeled as medium-sized. This chain joins TRBV6-5 and TRBJ2-7, with 7 bases lining up with TRBD1. V lost 5 bases to trimming and J lost 2 bases; unmatched junction nucleotides: 9. From germline, CDR1 is MNHEY and CDR2 SVGAGI. This CDR3 region has 15 residues. The CDR3 sequence is CASSTLEGGTYEQYF. In nucleotides, the CDR3 is TGTGCCAGCAGTACCCTTGAAGGGGGCACCTACGAGCAGTACTTC.

CDR3 bases: TGTGCCAGCAGCTTAGGGGCGGGGGCGAGTGAGCAGTTCTTC. This codes for CASSLGAGASEQFF. The rearrangement joins TRBV7-2 to TRBJ2-1; TRBD2 might be the D (7 bases). Germline CDR1 is SGHTA and CDR2 is FQGNSA. The CDR3 runs 14 residues. V lost 1 base, J lost 9 bases, and 13 bases lay in between.

The gene calls are TRBV7-8 and TRBJ2-1, with D unresolved. Per germline, CDR1 SGHVS and CDR2 FQNEAQ. This CDR3 has 15 residues. With 1 base removed from V and 1 base from J, the gap between germline ends came to 8 bases. The CDR3 nucleotides read TGTGCCAGCAGCTTAGTGGCGGAGTCCTACAATGAGCAGTTCTTC. Translating it yields CASSLVAESYNEQFF.

The sample holds one count of this clone. The J gene is TRBJ2-3, the V gene TRBV11-1, with D unresolved. Germline CDR1 SGHAT, CDR2 FQDESV (reference sequence). This CDR3 has 16 residues. The V gene lost 5 bases and the J gene lost 4 bases, with 19 bases spanning the gap. The CDR3 here is CASSTLNSPPPDTQYF. The CDR3 DNA reads TGTGCCAGCAGCACCCTTAACTCGCCTCCCCCAGATACGCAGTATTTT.

This clone has a handful of counts. The chain combines TRBV4-1 with TRBJ2-7; TRBD1 agrees at 8 bases. CDR1 and CDR2 (germline): MGHRA, YSYEKL. The CDR3 runs to 16 residues. V lost 3 bases and J lost 1; bases outside the gene matches: 8. CDR3 nucleotides: TGCGCCAGCAGCCATTCAGCGACAGGGGAGTCCTACGAGCAGTACTTC. Protein: CASSHSATGESYEQYF.

The chain joins TRBV5-4 to TRBJ2-7; D is uncertain. Per the germline V gene, CDR1 is SGHNT and CDR2 is YYREEE (reference sequence). There are 13 residues in the CDR3. Trimming cost V 4 bases and J 0 bases, with 8 bases left between them. The CDR3 DNA follows: TGTGCCAGCAGCCAGACGGGCTCCTACGAGCAGTACTTC. This sequence encodes CASSQTGSYEQYF.

V is TRBV19 and J is TRBJ1-1, with D unclear. The germline V gene encodes CDR1 LNHDA and CDR2 SQIVND (reference sequence). CDR3 length equals 14 residues. V lost 3 bases and J lost 1, with 9 bases in between. CDR3 residues: CASSIGLGNTEAFF. Written as DNA, the CDR3 is TGTGCCAGTAGTATCGGGCTCGGGAACACTGAAGCTTTCTTT.

The chain employs TRBV4-2 and TRBJ2-7, with TRBD1 matching 7 bases. The germline V gene has CDR1 LGHNA and CDR2 YNFKEQ. Unmatched junction bases numbered 3, after V lost 4 bases and J lost 0 bases. This CDR3 region has 14 residues. CDR3 nucleotide sequence: TGTGCCAGCAGCCCTTGGACAGGCTCCTACGAGCAGTACGTC. Residues: CASSPWTGSYEQYV.

The chain links TRBV18 to TRBJ2-1; D is possibly TRBD1 (6 bases). Between the trimmed V and J ends, which lost 3 bases and 8 bases, there was a span of 23 bases. The CDR3 runs 17 residues. Germline CDR1 KGHSH, CDR2 LQKENI. The CDR3 nucleotides read TGTGCCAGCTCACCCTTAACCGGGACAATGGGGGACGATGAGCAGTTCTTC. As protein: CASSPLTGTMGDDEQFF.

This clone was detected once. The CDR3 region has the DNA TGTGCCAGCAGCAAAGGAAAGCTGGAGCAGTACTTC. Its translation is CASSKGKLEQYF. The chain carries TRBV21-1 and TRBJ2-7; whether TRBD2, the table's D call, matches the DNA was not checked. TRBV21-1 is designated a pseudogene. This CDR3 spans 12 amino acids.

This rearrangement joins TRBV9 to TRBJ1-6; TRBD1 matches at 9 bases. Germline lookup yields CDR1 SGDLS and CDR2 YYNGEE. With 7 bases clipped from V and 10 bases from J, the junction kept 6 bases outside the gene matches. The CDR3 consists of 13 residues. The CDR3 protein is CASGGQGGSPLHF. The CDR3 bases are TGTGCCAGCGGGGGACAGGGTGGATCACCCCTCCACTTT.

The rearrangement links TRBV4-3 to TRBJ1-1; 7 bases agree with TRBD1. The CDR3 is made up of 16 amino acids. Germline V gene lookup returns CDR1 LGHNA and CDR2 YSLEER. The J segment lost 1 base and the V segment lost 3 bases, leaving 8 bases of the junction unmatched. The CDR3 DNA follows: TGCGCCAGCAGCCATGTACCGGGACAGCAGAACACTGAAGCTTTCTTT. Its translation: CASSHVPGQQNTEAFF.

The gene calls are TRBV13 and TRBJ1-2; tentative D call: TRBD1 (5 bases). Trimming took off 0 bases at V and 7 bases at J, with 6 bases between the two ends. CDR3 length equals 12 residues. Germline assignment: CDR1 PRHDT and CDR2 FYEKMQ (reference sequence). The DNA for the CDR3 is TGTGCCAGCAGCTTAGGCAGGGCTGGCTACACCTTC. This gives the protein CASSLGRAGYTF. Variable domain in full (rest from reference TRBV13 and TRBJ1-2): AAGVIQSPRHLIKEKRETATLKCYPIPRHDTVYWYQQGPGQDPQFLISFYEKMQSDKGSIPDRFSAQQFSDYHSELNMSSLELGDSALYFCASSLGRAGYTFGSGTRLTVV.

V usage is TRBV5-6 and J usage is TRBJ1-1; no firm D call. From germline, CDR1 is SGHDT and CDR2 YYEEEE. Trimming cost V 4 bases and J 4 bases, with 8 bases left between them. The CDR3 runs to 12 residues. The CDR3 here is CASSLSVTEAFF. The CDR3 bases are TGTGCCAGCAGCCTCTCCGTCACTGAAGCTTTCTTT.